This TCR beta chain was identified in a study of technical replicates of blood from several donors. Repertoires were generated with immunoSEQ multiplex PCR, while TCRdb's copy carries only in-frame clones and drops some. The sample shows 65,000 to 95,000 clones, 86% of them seen only once. The specimen sequenced was PBMCs. The sequence was collected from a human donor in good health. Some clones in this sample may be carry-over from other donors' samples.

The CDR3 spells CAWRKGLAGVETQYF. DNA of the CDR3: TGTGCCTGGAGAAAGGGACTAGCTGGTGTGGAGACCCAGTACTTC. The genes are TRBV30 and TRBJ2-5; 9 nucleotides align to TRBD2. Germline V CDR1 and CDR2: GTSNPN, SVGIG (reference sequence). The CDR3 extends over 15 amino acids. J lost 5 bases, V lost 3 bases, and 10 bases had no gene match.